This entry features one TCR beta chain sequence. V lost 5 bases, J lost 2 bases, and 7 bases lay in between. CDR1 is SGHAT and CDR2 is FQNNGV in the germline V gene. CDR3 size: 12 residues. These data originate in a study of blood T cell repertoires in COVID-19. The wider study: Acute and convalescent COVID-19 samples came from the United States, Italy and Spain.

In the study's own analysis: From reference gene primer amplification, estimates of nucleated cell counts were derived. Clones were sequenced by immunoSEQ multiplex PCR, and TCRdb holds only the in-frame ones, with some missing. V, J and clone size reflect that table, while D and trimming were determined from the DNA. The sample records about 69,000 clones, roughly 80% being singletons. The sample consisted of peripheral blood. The chain joins TRBV11-2 to TRBJ2-7, with D possibly being TRBD2 (5 bases). The source of this sequence is a man between 60 and 70 years old with acute or convalescent COVID-19. CDR3 in DNA: TGTGCCAGCAGCCGGGATGCCTACGAGCAGTACTTC. As protein: CASSRDAYEQYF.